This is a list of T cell receptor beta chains from one sample in a study of identical twins. TCRdb ran MiXCR on the 5' RACE reads and lists one entry per CDR3 protein. Of roughly 1,500,000 distinct CDR3 sequences listed, about 32% are singletons. Sequencing was performed on cord blood. The receptors originated from a newborn girl in good health. CDR3s include the opening cysteine and the closing phenylalanine or tryptophan. The D gene is left open where the match is weak. Not all rows give a size; the values are once, few, many and, for expanded clones, a class.

>NA|TRBD2|TRBJ2-2|TRBV5-5
TGTGCCAGCAGCCCGTATGGGACTAGCTGGACCGGGGAGCTGTTTTTT
CASSPYGTSWTGELFF
>NA|TRBD1|TRBJ1-2|TRBV2
TGTGCCAGCAGTCGGGACAGGGTAGAGTATGGCTACACCTTC
CASSRDRVEYGYTF
>many|TRBD1|TRBJ1-2|TRBV29-1
TGCAGCGCTTGGGACAGGGAAGACTATGGCTACACCTTC
CSAWDREDYGYTF
>NA|TRBD2|TRBJ2-3|TRBV20-1
TGCAGTGCTGAGCGGGGGGCTGGGTCAGATACGCAGTATTTT
CSAERGAGSDTQYF
>NA|TRBD2|TRBJ2-1|TRBV20-1
TGCAGTGAGACTAGCGTGCTAGCTAAGAATGAGCAGTTCTTC
CSETSVLAKNEQFF
>many|NA|TRBJ1-2|TRBV29-1
TGCAGCGTCGGTCTAAGGCCCTATGGCTACACCTTC
CSVGLRPYGYTF
>few|TRBD1|TRBJ1-5|TRBV6-2/TRBV6-3
TGTGCCAGCAGTGCACACAGGGGCCCCAAATGGGAACCCCAGCATTTT
CASSAHRGPKWEPQHF
>NA|NA|TRBJ2-1|TRBV5-1
TGCGCCAGCAGCTTGGGCCTACCGACCGGAAAATACTCCTACAATGAGCAGTTCTTC
CASSLGLPTGKYSYNEQFF
>NA|NA|TRBJ2-5|TRBV7-2
TGTGCCAGCAGCTCGATAACTTCTAGCGTAGAGACCCAGTACTTC
CASSSITSSVETQYF
>NA|NA|TRBJ1-6|TRBV2
TGTGCCAGCAGGACACAGGGATCGAATAATTCACCCCTCCACTTT
CASRTQGSNNSPLHF
>NA|TRBD2|TRBJ2-1|TRBV20-1
TGCAGTGCTAGAGATCCCACATACCTAGCGGGAGCTCGCAATGAGCAGTTCTTC
CSARDPTYLAGARNEQFF
>NA|NA|TRBJ1-1|TRBV20-1
TGCAGTGCTAGAGATGGTAGCATGAACACTGAAGCTTTCTTT
CSARDGSMNTEAFF
>few|TRBD2|TRBJ2-1|TRBV4-2
TGTGCCAGCAGCCAAGATCGAACTAGCGGGAACAATGAGCAGTTCTTC
CASSQDRTSGNNEQFF
>many|TRBD2|TRBJ2-1|TRBV20-1
TGCAGTGCTAGAGGACTAGCGGGAGCCCATGAGCAGTTCTTC
CSARGLAGAHEQFF
>few|TRBD1|TRBJ1-4|TRBV6-1
TGTGCCAGCCTCCGGGACAGGGTTAATGAAAAACTGTTTTTT
CASLRDRVNEKLFF
>NA|NA|TRBJ2-1|TRBV20-1
TGCAGTGCTAGAGAGCGGATTCTCAATGAGCAGTTCTTC
CSARERILNEQFF
>NA|TRBD2|TRBJ2-1|TRBV14
TGTGCCAGCAGCCCTAGCGGGGGGCACTACAATGAGCAGTTCTTC
CASSPSGGHYNEQFF
>few|NA|TRBJ2-1|TRBV7-9
TGTGCCAGCAGCCCTTTACCAGCGGGTTCCTACAATGAGCAGTTCTTC
CASSPLPAGSYNEQFF
>few|NA|TRBJ2-1|TRBV29-1
TGCAGCGTTGAAGATAGGAGCGACTACAATAAGCAGTTCTTC
CSVEDRSDYNKQFF
>NA|TRBD1|TRBJ2-7|TRBV7-2
TGTACCAGCAGCTTAGTAGGGACAGGGAGCCACGAGCAGTACTTC
CTSSLVGTGSHEQYF
>many|TRBD2|TRBJ2-1|TRBV28
TGTGCCAGCAGTTTGGGGACTAGCGGCCCCAGCTCCTACAATGAGCAGTTCTTC
CASSLGTSGPSSYNEQFF
>NA|NA|TRBJ2-7|TRBV28
TGTGCCAGCGGCCTTAGAGTAGGGTCTAAGTACGAGCAGTACTTC
CASGLRVGSKYEQYF